A single sample is the source of the 26 T cell receptor beta chains below, sequenced in a study of blood T cells in healthy people across ages. A second PCR of 7 to 11 cycles used a sample-barcoded 5' primer and a J-beta primer mix. TCRdb ran MiXCR on the 5' RACE reads and lists one entry per CDR3 protein. The sample carries about 1 million distinct CDR3 sequences, under 45% recorded once. Sequencing was carried out using blood. The origin of the receptors is a woman aged 55-70 years in good health.

CDR3 nucleotide sequence: TGCAGTGCTCTACTAGCGGGAGAGAGTTGCAATGAGCAGTTCTTC. Translated, it gives CSALLAGESCNEQFF. This sequence joins TRBV20-1 and TRBJ2-1, with 11 bases that match TRBD2. CDR1 DFQATT and CDR2 SNEGSKA come from the germline V gene (reference sequence). Trimming cost V 5 bases and J 6 bases; bases outside gene matches: 9. The CDR3 is 15 amino acids.

The chain employs TRBV14 and TRBJ2-5, with D perhaps TRBD1 (5 bases). From germline, CDR1 is SGHDN and CDR2 FVKESK. Trimming removed 1 base at V and 2 bases at J, with 11 bases between. The CDR3 contains 15 residues. The CDR3, as DNA: TGTGCCAGCAGCCAAGTCAAGGGGCGGCAAGAGACCCAGTACTTC. This codes for CASSQVKGRQETQYF.

A word on this clonotype: This may be a read error, as it is one base from a much larger clone. V gene TRBV20-1 combines with J gene TRBJ2-1, with 10 bases identical to TRBD2. The J call is doubtful: the DNA matches TRBJ2-7 better. The CDR3 contains 17 residues. The germline CDR1 and CDR2 sequences are DFQATT and SNEGSKA (reference sequence). In nucleotides, the CDR3 is TGCAGTGCCTTAACCCGACTAGCGGGTAGCTCCTACAATGAGCAGTACTTC. Its translation: CSALTRLAGSSYNEQYF.

The J gene is TRBJ1-6, the V gene TRBV28, with D possibly being TRBD1 (5 bases). The CDR3 length is 16 residues. CDR1 and CDR2 from the germline V gene are MDHEN and SYDVKM. Trimming removed 3 bases at V and 9 bases at J, with 18 bases between. CDR3 coding DNA: TGTGCCAGCAGTTTTAGTAGGGGAGCCGTATTTTCACCCCTCCACTTT. Protein: CASSFSRGAVFSPLHF.

This clonotype was recorded once. Possible read error: a much larger clone is one base away. V and J are TRBV29-1 and TRBJ2-3, with D tentatively TRBD1 (6 bases). V lost 7 bases and J lost 5, with 10 bases in between. The CDR3 has 11 amino acids. CDR1 is SQVTM, CDR2 ANQGSEA, per germline. The CDR3 here is CSGVRGDTQYF. CDR3 coding DNA: TGCAGCGGCGTCAGGGGAGATACGCAGTATTTT.

V and J are TRBV5-1 and TRBJ2-3; D unresolved. Germline lookup yields CDR1 SGHRS and CDR2 YFSETQ. The CDR3 covers 14 residues. V lost 0 bases and J lost 6, with 11 bases in between. The CDR3 reads CASSLAVSKDTQYF. In DNA, the CDR3 is TGCGCCAGCAGCTTGGCCGTGTCCAAGGATACGCAGTATTTT.

Comment on this clonotype: Mismatch with germline at one junction end may stem from a read error. The V call is TRBV27, the J call TRBJ2-1, with no clear D. The CDR3 extends over 14 amino acids. The germline V gene has CDR1 MNHEY and CDR2 SMNVEV (reference sequence). CDR3 nucleotide sequence: TGTGCCGGCAGCAGTCTCGAAAACTACAATGAGCAGTTCTTC. Encoded protein: CAGSSLENYNEQFF.

The rearrangement links TRBV20-1 to TRBJ2-5, with 7 bases aligning to TRBD2. The CDR3 has 17 residues. Germline V lookup: CDR1 DFQATT, CDR2 SNEGSKA (reference sequence). With 1 base clipped from V and 5 bases from J, the junction kept 16 bases outside the gene matches. The CDR3 loop reads CSARAGRERILEETQYF. As DNA, the CDR3 is TGCAGTGCTAGAGCTGGGCGGGAGCGGATTTTGGAGGAGACCCAGTACTTC.

The V call is TRBV10-3, the J call TRBJ2-1, with 11 bases matching TRBD2. Germline loops: CDR1 ENHRY, CDR2 SYGVKD. This CDR3 is 17 amino acids long. Germline trimming cut 2 bases from V and 6 bases from J; bases unmatched to any gene: 9. CDR3 coding DNA: TGTGCCATCAGTGAGGCGACGGGGACTAGCGGATCCAATGAGCAGTTCTTC. Its protein is CAISEATGTSGSNEQFF.

The chain uses TRBV7-9 and TRBJ2-7; a weak D match, TRBD1 (5 bases). Germline loops: CDR1 SEHNR, CDR2 FQNEAQ (reference sequence). The CDR3 loop spans 13 amino acids. With 5 bases removed from V and 1 base from J, the gap between germline ends came to 9 bases. This CDR3 reads CASSVRVSYEQYF. The CDR3 nucleotides are TGTGCCAGCAGCGTCAGGGTTTCCTACGAGCAGTACTTC.

CDR3: CASSLSGAGGWNEQFF. DNA of the CDR3: TGTGCCAGCAGCTTATCGGGAGCGGGAGGGTGGAATGAGCAGTTCTTC. The chain joins TRBV7-3 to TRBJ2-1, with 10 bases fitting TRBD2. Per the germline V gene, CDR1 is SGHTA and CDR2 is FQGTGA. Trimming took 2 bases from V and 7 from J; bases not matched to a gene: 8. This CDR3 contains 16 residues.

This sequence joins TRBV4-1 and TRBJ2-7; D is unclear. CDR1 and CDR2 (germline): MGHRA, YSYEKL. The CDR3 has 16 amino acids. V lost 6 bases and J lost 0, with 18 bases in between. The CDR3: CASRTIGESRSYEQYF. The CDR3 DNA follows: TGCGCCAGCAGAACAATCGGAGAGAGCCGCTCCTACGAGCAGTACTTC.

This clonotype was observed once. The chain combines TRBV7-9 with TRBJ2-5; no clear D. The CDR3 extends over 11 amino acids. Trimming took off 1 base at V and 12 bases at J, with 9 bases between the two ends. CDR1 is SEHNR, CDR2 FQNEAQ, per germline (reference sequence). In DNA, the CDR3 is TGTGCCAGCAGCTTAGACGGACGGAAGTACTTC. Protein sequence: CASSLDGRKYF.

This clonotype was detected a few times. V gene TRBV27 combines with J gene TRBJ1-2, with TRBD1 matching 10 bases. CDR1 is MNHEY, CDR2 SMNVEV, per germline (reference sequence). The CDR3 has 18 amino acids. V gave up 0 bases and J gave up 0 bases; unmatched junction bases: 7. CDR3 sequence (DNA): TGTGCCAGCAGTTTATCATGGAGGACAGGGGGATCTAACTATGGCTACACCTTC. Encoded protein: CASSLSWRTGGSNYGYTF.

In its sample, this clonotype was seen a few times. The CDR3 is CASSASAEGMTDTQYF. The CDR3 DNA reads TGTGCCAGCAGCGCCTCGGCGGAGGGAATGACAGATACGCAGTATTTT. The chain joins TRBV9 to TRBJ2-3; D possibly corresponds to TRBD2 (6 bases). The CDR3 is 16 amino acids. CDR1 is SGDLS, CDR2 YYNGEE, per germline. The V end was cut by 3 bases, the J end by 3 bases, with 17 bases between.

A word on this clonotype: This may stem from a read error, because a much larger clone lies one nucleotide away. The chain is built from TRBV12-3 or TRBV12-4 and TRBJ2-7; 12 bases align to TRBD2. The CDR3 is 16 residues long. Written as DNA, the CDR3 is TGTGCCAGCAGCCACGCTAGCGGGAGGGTCTCCTGCGAGCAGTACTTC. It yields the protein CASSHASGRVSCEQYF.

The chain combines TRBV20-1 with TRBJ2-7; 7 bases are a match to TRBD1. The tail of the sequence fits TRBJ2-5 better, so the J call may be wrong. Germline V gene data show CDR1 as DFQATT and CDR2 as SNEGSKA (reference sequence). The CDR3 spans 15 residues. The CDR3 is CSARDWPHRGETQYF. The DNA for the CDR3 is TGCAGTGCTAGAGATTGGCCCCACAGGGGTGAGACCCAGTACTTC.

This clonotype was recorded once. The rearrangement links TRBV6-5 to TRBJ1-1, with a possible D match to TRBD1 (5 bases). Trimming shortened V by 2 bases and J by 3 bases, and 13 bases separated the two germline ends. The CDR3 covers 15 residues. Germline lookup yields CDR1 MNHEY and CDR2 SVGAGI. The DNA for the CDR3 is TGTGCCAGCAGTTACGTCCAGGCCAGGGACACTGAAGCTTTCTTT. Protein: CASSYVQARDTEAFF.

This clonotype occurred a few times. This may be a read error, as it is one base from a much larger clone. The rearrangement uses TRBV27 and TRBJ2-7; 7 nucleotides agree with TRBD2. Germline V CDR1 and CDR2: MNHEY, SMNVEV (reference sequence). The CDR3 consists of 14 residues. V shed 3 bases, J shed 3 bases, and the junction held 5 bases outside the gene matches. The CDR3 coding sequence is TGTGCCAGCAGTTTTGGCGGGAGCCGCTACGAGCAGTACTTC. Translation gives CASSFGGSRYEQYF.

In this sample, this clonotype turned up a few times. The chain carries TRBV5-1 and TRBJ2-4, with TRBD2 as a possible D gene (6 bases). V gave up 4 bases and J gave up 7 bases, with 18 bases separating them. The germline CDR1 and CDR2 sequences are SGHRS and YFSETQ. CDR3 length: 15 amino acids. DNA for the CDR3: TGCGCCAGCAGCCCCCTCCGGGACTCTTCCAACATTCAGTACTTC. Its protein is CASSPLRDSSNIQYF. The variable domain in full, with the rest retrieved from reference TRBV5-1 and TRBJ2-4, is KAGVTQTPRYLIKTRGQQVTLSCSPISGHRSVSWYQQTPGQGLQFLFEYFSETQRNKGNFPGRFSGRQFSNSRSEMNVSTLELGDSALYLCASSPLRDSSNIQYFGAGTRLSVL.

This clonotype was detected a few times. The rearrangement links TRBV27 to TRBJ2-7; D not certain. The V gene lost 4 bases and the J gene lost 2 bases, with 9 bases spanning the gap. CDR3 length equals 13 residues. In germline, CDR1 is MNHEY, CDR2 SMNVEV (reference sequence). The CDR3 coding sequence is TGTGCCAGCAGTTCCCCGACCACCTACGAGCAGTACTTC. Translating it yields CASSSPTTYEQYF.

This clonotype was detected ten times or more. The junction departs from the called germline gene at one end, perhaps through a read error. V gene TRBV5-1 combines with J gene TRBJ1-1, with 9 bases identical to TRBD1. The germline V gene encodes CDR1 SGHRS and CDR2 YFSETQ. This CDR3 has 13 amino acids. CDR3 coding DNA: TGTGCCAGCAGTTTGGACAGGGGCACTGAAGCTTTCTTT. Protein: CASSLDRGTEAFF.

The chain employs TRBV4-1 and TRBJ1-2, with D possibly TRBD1 on 5 matching bases. The germline CDR1 and CDR2 sequences are MGHRA and YSYEKL. Trimming cost V 4 bases and J 9 bases, with 18 bases left between them. The CDR3 sequence is 14 residues long. This CDR3 is CASSLSLTDHRYTF. In DNA, the CDR3 is TGCGCCAGCAGCCTCTCGCTGACAGACCATCGCTACACCTTC.

This clonotype was seen a few times. The rearrangement links TRBV13 to TRBJ2-1; maybe TRBD2 (5 bases). V was cut by 5 bases and J by 5 bases, with 19 bases left in between. Germline V gene data show CDR1 as PRHDT and CDR2 as FYEKMQ (reference sequence). CDR3 size: 16 residues. CDR3 protein: CASSPREGLRNNEQFF. For the CDR3, the DNA is TGTGCCAGCAGCCCCCGAGAGGGTCTTCGAAACAATGAGCAGTTCTTC.

CDR3 residues: CASGGLADSYNEQFF. The DNA for the CDR3 is TGTGCCAGCGGTGGACTAGCGGATTCCTACAATGAGCAGTTCTTC. V usage is TRBV12-3 or TRBV12-4 and J usage is TRBJ2-1; 10 bases are shared with TRBD2. The CDR3 has 15 amino acids. V lost 8 bases and J lost 1; bases outside the gene matches: 5.

The chain couples TRBV6-2 or TRBV6-3 to TRBJ1-2; no firm D call. Per germline, CDR1 MNHEY and CDR2 SVGEGT. Deletions cut 2 bases from V and 8 bases from J, with 15 bases between. The CDR3 contains 14 residues. The DNA for the CDR3 is TGTGCCAGCAGTTACCTGACAATCGCTACCGGCTACACCTTC. Translation gives CASSYLTIATGYTF.